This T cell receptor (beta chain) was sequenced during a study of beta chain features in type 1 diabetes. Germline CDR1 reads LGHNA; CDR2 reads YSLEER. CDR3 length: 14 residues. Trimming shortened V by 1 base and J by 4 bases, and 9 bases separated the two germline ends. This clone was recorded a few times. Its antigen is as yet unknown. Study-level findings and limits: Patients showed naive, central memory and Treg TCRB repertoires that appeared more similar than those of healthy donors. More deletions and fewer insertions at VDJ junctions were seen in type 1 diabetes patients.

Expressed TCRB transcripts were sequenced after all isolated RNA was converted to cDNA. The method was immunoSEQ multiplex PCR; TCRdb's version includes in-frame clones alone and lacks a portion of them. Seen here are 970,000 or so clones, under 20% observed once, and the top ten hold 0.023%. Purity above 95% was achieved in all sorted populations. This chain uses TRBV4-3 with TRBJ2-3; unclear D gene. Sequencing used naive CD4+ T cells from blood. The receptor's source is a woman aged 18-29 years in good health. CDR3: CASSQGHAADTQYF. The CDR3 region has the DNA TGCGCCAGCAGCCAAGGGCATGCGGCAGATACGCAGTATTTT.